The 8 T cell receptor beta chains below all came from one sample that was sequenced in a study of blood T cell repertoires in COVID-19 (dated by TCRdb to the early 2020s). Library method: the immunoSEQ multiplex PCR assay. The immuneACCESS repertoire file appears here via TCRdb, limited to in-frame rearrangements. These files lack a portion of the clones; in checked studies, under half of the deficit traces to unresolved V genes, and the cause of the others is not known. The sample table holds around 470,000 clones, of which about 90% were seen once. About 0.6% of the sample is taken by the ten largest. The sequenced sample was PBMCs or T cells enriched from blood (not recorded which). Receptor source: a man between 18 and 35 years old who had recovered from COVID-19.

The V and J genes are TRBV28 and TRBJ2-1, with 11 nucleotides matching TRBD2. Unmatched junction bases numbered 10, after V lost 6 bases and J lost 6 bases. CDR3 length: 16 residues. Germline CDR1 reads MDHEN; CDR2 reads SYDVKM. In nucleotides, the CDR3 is TGTGCCAGCAGCGAATCGGGACTAGCGGCCGTCAATGAGCAGTTCTTC. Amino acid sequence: CASSESGLAAVNEQFF.

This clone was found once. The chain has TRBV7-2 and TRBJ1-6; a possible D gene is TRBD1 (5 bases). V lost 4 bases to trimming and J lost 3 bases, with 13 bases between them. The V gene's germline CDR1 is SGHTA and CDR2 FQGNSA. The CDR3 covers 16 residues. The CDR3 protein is CASSWRTGGYNSPLHF. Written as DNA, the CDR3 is TGTGCCAGCAGCTGGCGGACGGGGGGCTATAATTCACCCCTCCACTTT.

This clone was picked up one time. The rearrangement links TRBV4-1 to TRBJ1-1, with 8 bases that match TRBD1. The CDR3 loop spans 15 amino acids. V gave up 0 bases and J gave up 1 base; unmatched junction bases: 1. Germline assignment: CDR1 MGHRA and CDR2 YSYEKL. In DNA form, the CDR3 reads TGCGCCAGCAGCCAAGAAGGACAGGGGAACACTGAAGCTTTCTTT. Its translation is CASSQEGQGNTEAFF.

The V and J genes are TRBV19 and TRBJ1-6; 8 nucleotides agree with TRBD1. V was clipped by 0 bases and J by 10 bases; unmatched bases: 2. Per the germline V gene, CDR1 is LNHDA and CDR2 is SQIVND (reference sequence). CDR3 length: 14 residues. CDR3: CASSIEQGVSPLHF. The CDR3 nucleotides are TGTGCCAGTAGTATAGAACAGGGGGTGTCACCCCTCCACTTT.

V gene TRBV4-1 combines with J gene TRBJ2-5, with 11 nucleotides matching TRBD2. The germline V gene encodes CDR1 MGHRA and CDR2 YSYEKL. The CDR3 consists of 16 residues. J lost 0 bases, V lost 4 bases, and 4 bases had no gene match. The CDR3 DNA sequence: TGCGCCAGCAGCCCTAGCGGGGGGCTACACCAAGAGACCCAGTACTTC. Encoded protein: CASSPSGGLHQETQYF.

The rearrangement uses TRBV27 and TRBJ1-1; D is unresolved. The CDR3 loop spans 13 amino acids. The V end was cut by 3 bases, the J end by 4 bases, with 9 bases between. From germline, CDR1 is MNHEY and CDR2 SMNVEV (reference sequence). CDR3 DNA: TGTGCCAGCAGTTTTATGGCGGGCACTGAAGCTTTCTTT. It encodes CASSFMAGTEAFF.

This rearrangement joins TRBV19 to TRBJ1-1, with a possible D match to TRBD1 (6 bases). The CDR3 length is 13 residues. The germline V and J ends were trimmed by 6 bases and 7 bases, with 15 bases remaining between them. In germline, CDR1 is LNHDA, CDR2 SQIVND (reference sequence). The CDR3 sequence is CASRDRDTLEAFF. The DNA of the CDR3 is TGTGCCAGTAGGGACCGGGACACCCTTGAAGCTTTCTTT.

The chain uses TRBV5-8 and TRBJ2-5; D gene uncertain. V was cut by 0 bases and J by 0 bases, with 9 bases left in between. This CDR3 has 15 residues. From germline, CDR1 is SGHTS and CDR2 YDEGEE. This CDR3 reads CASSLVQWYQETQYF. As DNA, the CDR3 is TGTGCCAGCAGCTTGGTTCAGTGGTACCAAGAGACCCAGTACTTC.